This TCR beta chain originates from a study of T cells after yellow fever vaccination. Study-level findings and limits: The study re-detected most primary-vaccination clones after the booster (approximately 96% CD4, around 89% CD8).

MiXCR, run by TCRdb on the 5' RACE reads, gives a single entry per CDR3 protein. There are approximately 600,000 distinct CDR3 sequences in the sample; 9% to 15% occur only once, and 14% to 15% lies in the top ten. As regards this clonotype: Its target is not known.

The CDR3 totals 16 residues. Trimming left V 0 bases short and J 6 bases short, with 18 bases between. Looked up from germline, CDR1 is SGHAT and CDR2 is FQNNGV. This clonotype was sampled from a man aged 25 to 45 who received the YFV17D yellow fever vaccine. The V gene is TRBV11-2, the J gene TRBJ2-7; no clear D gene. The sample here was PBMCs, taken on the day of the yellow fever booster vaccination. CDR3 protein: CASSLDRKGRAGEQYF. Here the CDR3 DNA reads TGTGCCAGCAGCTTAGATCGTAAAGGACGGGCAGGCGAGCAGTACTTC.